Sequencing of this TCR beta chain was carried out in a study of blood T cell repertoires in COVID-19. The wider study: COVID-19 samples, acute and convalescent, were from the United States, Italy and Spain. PBMCs, B-cell-depleted T cells, or T cells provided the cDNA or gDNA that made up the material.

V was shortened by 7 bases and J by 4 bases, with 13 bases between the two germline ends. The CDR3 runs to 13 residues. Germline V gene data show CDR1 as SNHLY and CDR2 as FYNNEI. Authors' analysis steps: Quantification of nucleated cells was approximated via reference gene primer amplification. The assay was immunoSEQ multiplex PCR, and TCRdb's table has in-frame clones only and misses some. Clone size and the V and J calls come from that table; the DNA yielded D and trimming. The table lists 250,000 to 350,000 clones, about 89% of them singletons, with around 12% in the top ten. The receptor was derived from a woman aged 60-75 years with acute or convalescent COVID-19. This chain links TRBV2 with TRBJ1-1; D is perhaps TRBD1 (6 bases). Input material: peripheral blood. CDR3 amino acids: CASTQDSRTEAFF. CDR3 DNA sequence: TGTGCCAGCACCCAGGACAGTCGCACTGAAGCTTTCTTT.